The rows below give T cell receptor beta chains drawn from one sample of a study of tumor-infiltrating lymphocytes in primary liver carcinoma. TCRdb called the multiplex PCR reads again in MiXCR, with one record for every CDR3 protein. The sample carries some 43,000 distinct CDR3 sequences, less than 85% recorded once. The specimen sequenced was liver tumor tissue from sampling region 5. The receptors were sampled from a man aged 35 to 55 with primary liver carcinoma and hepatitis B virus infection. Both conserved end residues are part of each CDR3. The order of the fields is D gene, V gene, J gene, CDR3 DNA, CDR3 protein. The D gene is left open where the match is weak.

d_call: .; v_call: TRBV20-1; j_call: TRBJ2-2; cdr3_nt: TGCAGTGCTCCTCGACAGGGCGGGGACACCGGGGAGCTGTTTTTT; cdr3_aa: CSAPRQGGDTGELFF
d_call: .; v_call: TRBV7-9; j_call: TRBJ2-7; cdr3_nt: TGTGTCAGCAGCCAACTCTCCTACGAGCAGTACTTC; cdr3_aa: CVSSQLSYEQYF
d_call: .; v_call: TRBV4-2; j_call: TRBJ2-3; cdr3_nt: TGTGCCAGCAGCCAAGAACCCTGCCCGGGAGTCGGCTTAGATACGCAGTATTTT; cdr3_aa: CASSQEPCPGVGLDTQYF
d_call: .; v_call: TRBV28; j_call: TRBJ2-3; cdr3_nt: TGCGCCAGCAAGGCGGCGGCTTTCACAAATACGCAGTATTTT; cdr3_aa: CASKAAAFTNTQYF
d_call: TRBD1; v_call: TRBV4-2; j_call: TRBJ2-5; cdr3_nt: TGTGCCAGTAGCCCCTGGTCGAGGGGGCCAGACCAAGAGACCCAGTACTTC; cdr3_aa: CASSPWSRGPDQETQYF
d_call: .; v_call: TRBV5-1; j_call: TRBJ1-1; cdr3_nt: TGCGCCAGCAGCCCGGGACCGGGAGCTGAAGCTTTCTTT; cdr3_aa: CASSPGPGAEAFF
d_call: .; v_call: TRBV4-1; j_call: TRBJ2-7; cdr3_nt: TGCGCCACCAGCCAATGGCCTCTCCCGGGATTCTCAACTCCCTACGAGCAGTACTTC; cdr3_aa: CATSQWPLPGFSTPYEQYF
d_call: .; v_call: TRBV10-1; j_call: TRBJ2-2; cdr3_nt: TGCGCCAGCCATACGAACACCGGGGAGCTGTCTTTT; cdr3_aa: CASHTNTGELSF
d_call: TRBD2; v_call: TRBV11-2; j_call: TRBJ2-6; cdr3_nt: TGTGCCAGCTGCTTAGGCCATCCTTGGCGGGAGGGCCACTCTGGGGCCAACGTCCTGTCTTTC; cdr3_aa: CASCLGHPWREGHSGANVLSF
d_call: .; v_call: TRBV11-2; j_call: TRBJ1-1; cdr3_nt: TGTGCCAGCAGCTTATGGTACACTGAAGCTCCCTTT; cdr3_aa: CASSLWYTEAPF
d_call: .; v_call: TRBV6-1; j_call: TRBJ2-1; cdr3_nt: TGTGCCAGCAGGGGCGGGGGCGTCTCCTACAATGAGCAGTTCTTC; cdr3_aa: CASRGGGVSYNEQFF
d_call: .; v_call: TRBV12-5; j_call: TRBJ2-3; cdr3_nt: TGTGCCAGTGGTTTGGGCGATACGCAGTATTTT; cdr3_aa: CASGLGDTQYF
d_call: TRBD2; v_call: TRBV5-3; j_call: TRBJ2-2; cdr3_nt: TGTGTCAGAAGGTGTGGCGCCGGGACTAGCGGCGACAAAACCACGAACACCGGGGAGCTGTTTTTT; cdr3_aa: CVRRCGAGTSGDKTTNTGELFF
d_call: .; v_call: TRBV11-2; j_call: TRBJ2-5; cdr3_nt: TGTGCATGCAGCTTAGTCAATGGGGGCAGTCGGCAAGAGACCCAGTACTTC; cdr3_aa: CACSLVNGGSRQETQYF
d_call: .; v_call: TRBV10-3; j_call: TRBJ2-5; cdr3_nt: TGTGCCATCGGTGAGTCGGCAGGAGAGGCCCAGTACTTC; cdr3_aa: CAIGESAGEAQYF
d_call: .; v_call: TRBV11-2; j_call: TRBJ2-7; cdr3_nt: TGTGCCAGCAGCTTTGACTTCGGGACACCCAGCTCCCACGAGCAGCACTTC; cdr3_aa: CASSFDFGTPSSHEQHF
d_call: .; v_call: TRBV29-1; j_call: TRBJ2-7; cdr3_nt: TGCAGCGTAGCCTTTGGGCCCCACGAACAGTACTTC; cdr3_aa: CSVAFGPHEQYF
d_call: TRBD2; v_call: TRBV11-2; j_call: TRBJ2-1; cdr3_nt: TGTGCTAGCAGCTTACGACTAGCGGGAGATTTCAATGCGCAGTTCTTC; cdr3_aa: CASSLRLAGDFNAQFF
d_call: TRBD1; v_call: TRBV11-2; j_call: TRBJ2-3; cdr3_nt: TGTGTCAGTAGGACAGGGAACGTGGATACGCGGTATTTT; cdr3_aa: CVSRTGNVDTRYF
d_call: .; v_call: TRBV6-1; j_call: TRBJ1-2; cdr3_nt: TGTGCCAGCAGCATGGTAGGGGGTATTGGCTATGGCTACACCTTC; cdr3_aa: CASSMVGGIGYGYTF
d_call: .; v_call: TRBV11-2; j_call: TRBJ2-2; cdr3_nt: .; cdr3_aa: CTNSLVGRGTGELFF
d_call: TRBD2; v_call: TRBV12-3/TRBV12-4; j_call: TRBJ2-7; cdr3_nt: TGTGCCAGCGGACTAGCAGATTCCTACGGGCAGTACTTC; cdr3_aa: CASGLADSYGQYF
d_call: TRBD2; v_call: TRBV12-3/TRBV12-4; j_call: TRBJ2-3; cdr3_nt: TGTGCCGGCAGTTTTTTACTAGCGGGAGTGGATACGCTGTGTTTT; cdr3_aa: CAGSFLLAGVDTLCF
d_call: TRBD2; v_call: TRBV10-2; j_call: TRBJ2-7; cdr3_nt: TGCGCCAGCAGCCAGGGACTATCGAGAGAAGACGAGCAGTACTTC; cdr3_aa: CASSQGLSREDEQYF
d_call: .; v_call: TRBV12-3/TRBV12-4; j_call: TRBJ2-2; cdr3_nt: TGTGCCAGCAGTTTGTTAGCGTGTGTAGTCACCGGGGAGCTGTTTTTT; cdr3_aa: CASSLLACVVTGELFF
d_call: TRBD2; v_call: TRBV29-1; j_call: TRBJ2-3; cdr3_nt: TGCAGCGTTTCGGGAGGGCCGGTGGGGGATACACAGTTTTTT; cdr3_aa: CSVSGGPVGDTQFF
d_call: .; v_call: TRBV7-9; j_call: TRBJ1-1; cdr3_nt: TGTGCCAGCAGCTTAGACAGGGCGGCTGAAGCTTCCTTT; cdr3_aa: CASSLDRAAEASF
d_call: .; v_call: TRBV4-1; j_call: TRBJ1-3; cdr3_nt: TGCACCAGCAGCCATGCTGGAAACACCATATATTTT; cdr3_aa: CTSSHAGNTIYF
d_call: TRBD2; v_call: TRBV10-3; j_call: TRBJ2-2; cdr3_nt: TGTGCCATTAGACAGCGGGAGGGGACCGGGGAGCTGCTTTTT; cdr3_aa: CAIRQREGTGELLF
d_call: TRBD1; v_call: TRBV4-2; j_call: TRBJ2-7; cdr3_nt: TGTGCTAGCAGCCTCTCTTGGGACAGGGGTATCGAACAGTACTTC; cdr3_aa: CASSLSWDRGIEQYF